This paragraph reports one T cell receptor (beta chain). Its antigen remains unidentified. This specimen belongs to a study of T cells in Graves' hyperthyroidism and ophthalmopathy. The V end lost 5 bases, the J end lost 8 bases, and 10 bases lay between the germline ends. This CDR3 is built from 12 residues. Study findings and constraints: Most thyroid clonotypes expanded above 0.001 appeared in blood too.

Amplified regions were TCR beta CDR3 sequences from RNA transcripts. HTBI primers drove first-round RT-PCR of the TCR CDR3. A single record per CDR3 protein comes from TCRdb applying MiXCR to the multiplex PCR reads. The sample records hundreds of thousands of distinct CDR3 sequences, just under 20% being singletons. The TCR originated in a man aged 35 to 55 with Graves' ophthalmopathy. The chain recombines TRBV12-3 or TRBV12-4 with TRBJ2-1; D unresolved. The sample taken for sequencing was blood. CDR3 residues: CASSINLDEQFF. For the CDR3, the DNA is TGTGCCAGCAGTATCAATCTGGATGAGCAGTTCTTC.